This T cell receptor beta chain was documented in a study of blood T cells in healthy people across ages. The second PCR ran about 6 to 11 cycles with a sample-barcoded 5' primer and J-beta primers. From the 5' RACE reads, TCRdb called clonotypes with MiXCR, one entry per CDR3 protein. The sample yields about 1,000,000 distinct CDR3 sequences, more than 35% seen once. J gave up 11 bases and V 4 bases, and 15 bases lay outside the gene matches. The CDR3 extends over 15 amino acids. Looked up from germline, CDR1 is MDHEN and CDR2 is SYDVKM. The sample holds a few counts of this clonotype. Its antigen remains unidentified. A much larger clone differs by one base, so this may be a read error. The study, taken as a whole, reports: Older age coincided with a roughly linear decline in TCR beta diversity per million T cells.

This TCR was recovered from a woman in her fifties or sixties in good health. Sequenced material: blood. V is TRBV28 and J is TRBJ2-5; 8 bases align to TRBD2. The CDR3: CASSYTAGARGEQYF. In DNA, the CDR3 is TGTGCCAGCAGTTACACAGCGGGAGCTCGGGGTGAGCAGTACTTC.